This note documents a single TCR beta chain sequence. The antigen remains undetermined. The sample originates from a study of shared clonotypes between healthy human individuals. Findings and caveats of the study: Relative to their counterparts shared across all four donors, non-shared clonotypes exhibited diminished generation probabilities.

Sequenced by immunoSEQ multiplex PCR; TCRdb stores in-frame clones only, minus some. Of about 2 million clones in the sample, about 95% were seen once. CD45RO-negative, CCR7-selected cells formed the naive CD8 fraction, which excluded terminally differentiated effector memory CD45RA+ cells. There are 15 residues in the CDR3. Germline CDR1 MNHEY, CDR2 SVGAGI. With 4 bases removed from V and 3 bases from J, the gap between germline ends came to 16 bases. The chain recombines TRBV6-5 with TRBJ2-7, with D possibly being TRBD1 (6 bases). This TCR was sampled from a man between 18 and 29 years old in good health. The sample taken for sequencing was naive CD8+ T cells sorted from blood. CDR3 nucleotides: TGTGCCAGCAGTTCCACAGGGTCGGGTTTCTACGAGCAGTACTTC. Translation: CASSSTGSGFYEQYF.